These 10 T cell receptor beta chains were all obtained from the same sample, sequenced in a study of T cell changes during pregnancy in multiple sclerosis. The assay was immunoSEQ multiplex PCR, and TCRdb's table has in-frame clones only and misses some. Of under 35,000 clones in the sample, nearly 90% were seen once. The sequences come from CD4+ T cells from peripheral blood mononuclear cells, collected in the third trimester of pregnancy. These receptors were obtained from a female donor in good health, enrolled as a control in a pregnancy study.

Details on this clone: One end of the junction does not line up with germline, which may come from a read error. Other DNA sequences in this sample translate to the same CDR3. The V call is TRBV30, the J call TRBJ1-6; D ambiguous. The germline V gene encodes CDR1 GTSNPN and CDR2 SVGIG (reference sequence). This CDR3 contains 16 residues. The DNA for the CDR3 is TGTGCCTGGAGTGTACTGGGAGGAGGGCATAACTCACCCCTCCACTTT. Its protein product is CAWSVLGGGHNSPLHF. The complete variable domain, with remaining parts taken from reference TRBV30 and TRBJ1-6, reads SQTIHQWPATLVQPVGSPLSLECTVEGTSNPNLYWYRQAAGRGLQLLFYSVGIGQISSEVPQNLSASRPQDRQFILSSKKLLLSDSGFYLCAWSVLGGGHNSPLHFGNGTRLTVT.

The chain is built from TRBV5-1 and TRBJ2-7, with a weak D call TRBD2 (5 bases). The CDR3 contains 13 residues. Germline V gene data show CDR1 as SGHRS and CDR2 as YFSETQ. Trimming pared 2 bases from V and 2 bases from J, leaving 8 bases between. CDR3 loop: CASSLADTYEQYF. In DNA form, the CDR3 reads TGCGCCAGCAGCTTAGCGGATACCTACGAGCAGTACTTC.

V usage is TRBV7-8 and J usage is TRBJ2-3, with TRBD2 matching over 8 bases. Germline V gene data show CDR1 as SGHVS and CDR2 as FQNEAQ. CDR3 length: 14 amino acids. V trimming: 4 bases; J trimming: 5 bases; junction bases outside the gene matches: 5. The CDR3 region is CASSSREGGDTQYF. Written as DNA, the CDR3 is TGTGCCAGCAGCTCCCGGGAGGGTGGAGATACGCAGTATTTT. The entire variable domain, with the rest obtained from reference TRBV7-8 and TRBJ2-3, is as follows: GAGVSQSPRYKVAKRGQDVALRCDPISGHVSLFWYQQALGQGPEFLTYFQNEAQLDKSGLPSDRFFAERPEGSVSTLKIQRTQQEDSAVYLCASSSREGGDTQYFGPGTRLTVL.

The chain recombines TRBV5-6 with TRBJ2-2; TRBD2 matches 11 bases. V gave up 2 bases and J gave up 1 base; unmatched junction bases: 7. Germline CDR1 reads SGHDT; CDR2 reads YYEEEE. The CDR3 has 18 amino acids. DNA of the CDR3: TGTGCCAGCAGCTTAATGGTAGCGGGAGGGCTGAACACCGGGGAGCTGTTTTTT. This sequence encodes CASSLMVAGGLNTGELFF. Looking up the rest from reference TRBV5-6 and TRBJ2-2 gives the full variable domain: DAGVTQSPTHLIKTRGQQVTLRCSPKSGHDTVSWYQQALGQGPQFIFQYYEEEERQRGNFPDRFSGHQFPNYSSELNVNALLLGDSALYLCASSLMVAGGLNTGELFFGEGSRLTVL.

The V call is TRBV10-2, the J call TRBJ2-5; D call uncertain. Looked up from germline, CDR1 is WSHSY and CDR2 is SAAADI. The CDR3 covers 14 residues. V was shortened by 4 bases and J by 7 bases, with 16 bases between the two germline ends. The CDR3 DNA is TGCGCCAGCAGTGTGGGCAATTCGATCGGGACCCAGTACTTC. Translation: CASSVGNSIGTQYF.

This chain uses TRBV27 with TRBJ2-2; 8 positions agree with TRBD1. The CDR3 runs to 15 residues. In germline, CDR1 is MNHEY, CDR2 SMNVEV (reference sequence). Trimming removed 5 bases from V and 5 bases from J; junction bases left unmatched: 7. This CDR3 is CASSAGQGRTGELFF. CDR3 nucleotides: TGTGCCAGCAGTGCCGGACAGGGACGGACCGGGGAGCTGTTTTTT.

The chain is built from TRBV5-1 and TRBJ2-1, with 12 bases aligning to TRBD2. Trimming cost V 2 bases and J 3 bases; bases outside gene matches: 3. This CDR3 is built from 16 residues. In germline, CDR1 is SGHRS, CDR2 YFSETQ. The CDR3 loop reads CASSFRTSGVYNEQFF. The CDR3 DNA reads TGCGCCAGCAGCTTTCGGACTAGCGGGGTCTACAATGAGCAGTTCTTC.

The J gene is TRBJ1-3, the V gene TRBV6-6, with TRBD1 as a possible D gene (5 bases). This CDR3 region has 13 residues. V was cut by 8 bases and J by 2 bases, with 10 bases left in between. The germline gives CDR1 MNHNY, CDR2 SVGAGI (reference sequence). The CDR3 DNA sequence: TGTGCCAGCGCGGGGGGGGCTGGAAACACCATATATTTT. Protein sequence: CASAGGAGNTIYF.

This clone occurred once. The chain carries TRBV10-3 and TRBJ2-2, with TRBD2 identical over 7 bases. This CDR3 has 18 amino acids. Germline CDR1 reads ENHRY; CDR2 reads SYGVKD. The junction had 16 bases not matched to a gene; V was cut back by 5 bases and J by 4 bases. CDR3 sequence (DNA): TGTGCCATCAGTCGAAAGCCACCCGGGGGGACGGGCACCGGGGAGCTGTTTTTT. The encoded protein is CAISRKPPGGTGTGELFF.

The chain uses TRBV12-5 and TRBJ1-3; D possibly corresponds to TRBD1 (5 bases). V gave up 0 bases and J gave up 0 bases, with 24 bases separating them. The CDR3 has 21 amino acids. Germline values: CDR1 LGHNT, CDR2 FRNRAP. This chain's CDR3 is CASGLVLDGHQKRHSGNTIYF. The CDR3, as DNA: TGTGCTAGTGGTTTGGTACTCGACGGACACCAGAAACGGCACTCTGGAAACACCATATATTTT.